The rows below give T cell receptor beta chains drawn from one sample of a study of beta chain features in type 1 diabetes. TCRdb's table, derived via immunoSEQ multiplex PCR, lists solely in-frame clones and lacks some. The table includes 300,000 to 450,000 clones, 15% to 20% detected once. The sample consisted of naive CD4+ T cells from blood. The receptor source for this set is a woman aged 18-30 years in good health. The CDR3 runs from the conserved cysteine through the conserved F or W. The order of the fields is CDR3 protein, CDR3 DNA, V gene, CDR3 length, D gene, clone size, J gene. The D gene is left open where the match is weak. Clone size, where shown, is once, few, many, or a class for clones that have expanded.

CAWSPSYGAEAFF,TGTGCCTGGAGCCCCTCGTACGGGGCTGAAGCTTTCTTT,TRBV30,13,NA,NA,TRBJ1-1
CASSLGTGEGYEQYF,TGTGCCAGCAGCCTAGGGACAGGTGAGGGCTACGAGCAGTACTTC,TRBV5-6,15,TRBD1,NA,TRBJ2-7
CAWSRVRGLARDEQFF,TGTGCCTGGAGTCGTGTACGCGGACTAGCGCGGGATGAGCAGTTCTTC,TRBV30,16,TRBD2,NA,TRBJ2-1
CASSQDILSGSEQFF,TGTGCCAGCAGCCAAGATATTCTCAGCGGGAGCGAGCAGTTCTTC,TRBV4-2,15,TRBD2,NA,TRBJ2-1
CASSFQEVDTQYF,TGCGCCAGCAGCTTTCAGGAAGTAGATACGCAGTATTTT,TRBV5-1,13,NA,NA,TRBJ2-3
CSAYRVGAQETQYF,TGCAGCGCCTACAGGGTGGGAGCCCAAGAGACCCAGTACTTC,TRBV29-1,14,NA,NA,TRBJ2-5
CAWGGGDSYNEQFF,TGTGCCTGGGGAGGGGGGGACTCCTACAATGAGCAGTTCTTC,TRBV30,14,NA,few,TRBJ2-1
CASSFPGTSVSGFQETQYF,TGTGCCAGCAGCTTCCCCGGGACTAGCGTCTCAGGGTTCCAAGAGACCCAGTACTTC,TRBV13,19,TRBD2,few,TRBJ2-5
CATQLGDNEQFF,TGTGCTACACAACTGGGAGACAATGAGCAGTTCTTC,TRBV12-5,12,NA,NA,TRBJ2-1
CATSRDLQGPSGNTIYF,TGTGCCACCAGCAGAGATCTTCAGGGCCCCTCTGGAAACACCATATATTTT,TRBV15,17,NA,NA,TRBJ1-3
CASSLGGGINEQFF,TGTGCCAGCAGCTTGGGTGGAGGGATAAATGAGCAGTTCTTC,TRBV5-4,14,NA,NA,TRBJ2-1
CASAPQGVGNQPQHF,TGTGCCAGTGCCCCACAGGGAGTCGGCAATCAGCCCCAGCATTTT,TRBV19,15,NA,NA,TRBJ1-5
CASSPIQETQYF,TGTGCCAGCAGCCCAATCCAAGAGACCCAGTACTTC,TRBV2,12,NA,NA,TRBJ2-5
CASRLTSGSYNEQFF,TGCGCCAGCAGACTCACTAGCGGTTCCTACAATGAGCAGTTCTTC,TRBV5-1,15,TRBD2,few,TRBJ2-1
CASSQGTVLSYEQYF,TGCGCCAGCAGCCAAGGGACAGTCCTCTCCTACGAGCAGTACTTC,TRBV4-3,15,NA,NA,TRBJ2-7
CSVAFRGNEQFF,TGCAGCGTTGCCTTTAGGGGGAATGAGCAGTTCTTC,TRBV29-1,12,NA,few,TRBJ2-1
CASRDSSYEQYF,TGTGCCAGCCGGGACAGTTCCTACGAGCAGTACTTC,TRBV2,12,TRBD1,few,TRBJ2-7
CASSSGLAGDEQYF,TGCGCCAGCAGCTCCGGACTAGCGGGAGACGAGCAGTACTTC,TRBV5-1,14,TRBD2,few,TRBJ2-7
CASSPGLADNEQFF,TGTGCCAGCAGCCCGGGACTAGCGGACAATGAGCAGTTCTTC,TRBV7-9,14,TRBD2,few,TRBJ2-1